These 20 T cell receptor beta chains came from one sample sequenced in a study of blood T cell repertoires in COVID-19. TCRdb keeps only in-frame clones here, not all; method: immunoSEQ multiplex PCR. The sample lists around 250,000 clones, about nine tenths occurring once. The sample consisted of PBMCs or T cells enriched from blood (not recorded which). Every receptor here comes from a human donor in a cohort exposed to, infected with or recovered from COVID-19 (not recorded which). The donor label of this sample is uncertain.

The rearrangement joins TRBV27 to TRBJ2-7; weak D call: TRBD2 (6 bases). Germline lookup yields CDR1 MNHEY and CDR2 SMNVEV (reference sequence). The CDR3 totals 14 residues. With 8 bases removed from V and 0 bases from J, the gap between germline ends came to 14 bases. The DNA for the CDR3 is TGTGCCAGCGGTTCGGGAGAGAGCTCCTACGAGCAGTACTTC. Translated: CASGSGESSYEQYF.

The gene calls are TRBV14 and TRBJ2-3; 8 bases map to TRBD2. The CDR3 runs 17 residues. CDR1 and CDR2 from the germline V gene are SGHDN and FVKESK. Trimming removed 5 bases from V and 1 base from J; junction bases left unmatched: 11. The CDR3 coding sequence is TGTGCCAGCAGCTCATTCGTAACTAGCGGCGGCACAGATACGCAGTATTTT. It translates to CASSSFVTSGGTDTQYF.

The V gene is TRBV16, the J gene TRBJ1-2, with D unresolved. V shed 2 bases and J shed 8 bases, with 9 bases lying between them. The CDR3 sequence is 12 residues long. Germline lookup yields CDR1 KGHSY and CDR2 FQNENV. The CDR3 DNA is TGTGCCAGCAGCCAACAGAGGGAAGGCTACACCTTC. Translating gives CASSQQREGYTF.

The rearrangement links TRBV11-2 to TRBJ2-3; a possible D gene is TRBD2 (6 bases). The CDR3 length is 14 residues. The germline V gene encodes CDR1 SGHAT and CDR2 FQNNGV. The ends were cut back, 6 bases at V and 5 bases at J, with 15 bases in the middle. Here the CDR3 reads CASSTSFVGDTQYF. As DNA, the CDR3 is TGTGCCAGCAGTACTAGCTTTGTTGGAGATACGCAGTATTTT.

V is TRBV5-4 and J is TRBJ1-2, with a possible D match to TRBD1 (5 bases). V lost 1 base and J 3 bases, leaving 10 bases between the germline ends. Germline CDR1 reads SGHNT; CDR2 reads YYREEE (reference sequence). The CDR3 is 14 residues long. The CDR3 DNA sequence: TGTGCCAGCAGCTTGCGGGGGGACGACTATGGCTACACCTTC. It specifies CASSLRGDDYGYTF.

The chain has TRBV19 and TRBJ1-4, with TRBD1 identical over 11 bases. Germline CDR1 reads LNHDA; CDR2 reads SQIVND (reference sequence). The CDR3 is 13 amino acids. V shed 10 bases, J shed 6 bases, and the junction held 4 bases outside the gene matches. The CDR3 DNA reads TGTGCCACCAGGGACAGGGGGGATGAAAAACTGTTTTTT. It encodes CATRDRGDEKLFF. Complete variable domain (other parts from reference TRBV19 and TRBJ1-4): DGGITQSPKYLFRKEGQNVTLSCEQNLNHDAMYWYRQDPGQGLRLIYYSQIVNDFQKGDIAEGYSVSREKKESFPLTVTSAQKNPTAFYLCATRDRGDEKLFFGSGTQLSVL.

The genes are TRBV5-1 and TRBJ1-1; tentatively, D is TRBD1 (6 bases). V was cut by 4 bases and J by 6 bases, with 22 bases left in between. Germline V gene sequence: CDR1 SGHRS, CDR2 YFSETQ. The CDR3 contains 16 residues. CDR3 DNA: TGCGCCAGCAGCCCCGAGGCTATATCAGGGGCATCTGAAGCTTTCTTT. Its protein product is CASSPEAISGASEAFF.

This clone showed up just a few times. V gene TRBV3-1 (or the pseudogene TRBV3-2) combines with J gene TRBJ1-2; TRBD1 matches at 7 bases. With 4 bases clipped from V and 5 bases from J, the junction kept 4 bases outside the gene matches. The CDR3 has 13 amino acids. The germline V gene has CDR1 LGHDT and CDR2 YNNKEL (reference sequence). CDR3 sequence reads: CASSRGTVYGYTF. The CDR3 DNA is TGTGCCAGCAGCCGCGGGACAGTTTATGGCTACACCTTC.

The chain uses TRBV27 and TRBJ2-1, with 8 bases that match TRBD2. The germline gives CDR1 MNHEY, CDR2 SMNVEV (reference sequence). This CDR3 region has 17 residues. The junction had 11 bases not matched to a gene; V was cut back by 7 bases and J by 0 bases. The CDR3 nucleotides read TGTGCCAGCAAGAGTAGCGGGACGGCTCTCTCCTACAATGAGCAGTTCTTC. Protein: CASKSSGTALSYNEQFF.

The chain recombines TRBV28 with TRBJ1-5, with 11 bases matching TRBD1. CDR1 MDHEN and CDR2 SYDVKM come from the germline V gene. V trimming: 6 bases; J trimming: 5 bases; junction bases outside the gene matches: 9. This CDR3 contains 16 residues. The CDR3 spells CASRRRGTGGDQPQHF. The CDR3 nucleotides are TGTGCCAGCAGAAGGAGGGGGACAGGGGGAGATCAGCCCCAGCATTTT.

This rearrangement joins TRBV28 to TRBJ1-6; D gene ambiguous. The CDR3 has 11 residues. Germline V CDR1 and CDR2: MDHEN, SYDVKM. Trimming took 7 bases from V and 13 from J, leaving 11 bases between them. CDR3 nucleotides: TGTGCCAGCAAAAACTCCTGGCCCCTCCACTTT. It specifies CASKNSWPLHF. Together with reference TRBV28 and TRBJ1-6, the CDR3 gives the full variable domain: DVKVTQSSRYLVKRTGEKVFLECVQDMDHENMFWYRQDPGLGLRLIYFSYDVKMKEKGDIPEGYSVSREKKERFSLILESASTNQTSMYLCASKNSWPLHFGNGTRLTVT.

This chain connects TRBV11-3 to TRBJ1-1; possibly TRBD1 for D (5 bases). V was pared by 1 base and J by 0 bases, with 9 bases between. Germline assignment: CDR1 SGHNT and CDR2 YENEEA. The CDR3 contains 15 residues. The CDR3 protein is CASSLGGSMNTEAFF. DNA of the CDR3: TGTGCCAGCAGCTTAGGGGGCTCGATGAACACTGAAGCTTTCTTT.

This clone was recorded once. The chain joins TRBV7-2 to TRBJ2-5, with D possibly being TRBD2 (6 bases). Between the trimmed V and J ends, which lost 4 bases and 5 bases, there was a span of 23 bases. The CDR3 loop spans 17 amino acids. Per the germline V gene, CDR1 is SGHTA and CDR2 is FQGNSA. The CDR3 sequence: CASSSRGGDSSQETQYF. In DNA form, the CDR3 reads TGTGCCAGCAGCTCCCGGGGCGGGGATTCCTCTCAGGAGACCCAGTACTTC.

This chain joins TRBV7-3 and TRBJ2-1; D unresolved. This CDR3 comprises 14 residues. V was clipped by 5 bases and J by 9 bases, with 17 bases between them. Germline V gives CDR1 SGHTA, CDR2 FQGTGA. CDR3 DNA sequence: TGTGCCAGCAGCCCCTCTCCTGGGCACAGTGAGCAGTTCTTC. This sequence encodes CASSPSPGHSEQFF.

The CDR3 nucleotides are TGTGCCACCAGCAGACCCAGGGACAGGGACCCTGAAGCTTTCTTT. Protein sequence: CATSRPRDRDPEAFF. V is TRBV15 and J is TRBJ1-1; 9 nucleotides line up with TRBD1. Germline values: CDR1 LNHNV, CDR2 YYDKDF (reference sequence). The V segment lost 2 bases and the J segment 6 bases; nucleotides outside the gene matches: 7. CDR3 length: 15 amino acids. Supplemented by reference TRBV15 and TRBJ1-1, the full variable domain reads DAMVIQNPRYQVTQFGKPVTLSCSQTLNHNVMYWYQQKSSQAPKLLFHYYDKDFNNEADTPDNFQSRRPNTSFCFLDIRSPGLGDTAMYLCATSRPRDRDPEAFFGQGTRLTVV.

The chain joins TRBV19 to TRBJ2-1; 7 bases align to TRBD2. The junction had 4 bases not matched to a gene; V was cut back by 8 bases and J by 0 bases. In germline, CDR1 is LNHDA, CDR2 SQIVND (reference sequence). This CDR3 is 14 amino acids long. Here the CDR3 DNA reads TGTGCCAGTTGCGGGGGAGTCTCCTACAATGAGCAGTTCTTC. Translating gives CASCGGVSYNEQFF. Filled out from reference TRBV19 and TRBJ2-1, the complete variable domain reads DGGITQSPKYLFRKEGQNVTLSCEQNLNHDAMYWYRQDPGQGLRLIYYSQIVNDFQKGDIAEGYSVSREKKESFPLTVTSAQKNPTAFYLCASCGGVSYNEQFFGPGTRLTVL.

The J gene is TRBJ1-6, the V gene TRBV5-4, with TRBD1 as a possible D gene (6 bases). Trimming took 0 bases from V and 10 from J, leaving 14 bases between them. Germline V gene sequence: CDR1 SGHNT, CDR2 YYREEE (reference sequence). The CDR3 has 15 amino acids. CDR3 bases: TGTGCCAGCAGCTTGGGGGGGCAGGTCGGGTCACCCCTCCACTTT. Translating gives CASSLGGQVGSPLHF.

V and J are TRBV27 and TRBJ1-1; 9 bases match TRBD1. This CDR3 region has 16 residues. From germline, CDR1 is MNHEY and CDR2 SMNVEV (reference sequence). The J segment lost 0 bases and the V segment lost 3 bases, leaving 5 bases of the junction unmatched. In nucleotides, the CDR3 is TGTGCCAGCAGTTTCCTTGGACAGGGGATGAACACTGAAGCTTTCTTT. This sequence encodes CASSFLGQGMNTEAFF.

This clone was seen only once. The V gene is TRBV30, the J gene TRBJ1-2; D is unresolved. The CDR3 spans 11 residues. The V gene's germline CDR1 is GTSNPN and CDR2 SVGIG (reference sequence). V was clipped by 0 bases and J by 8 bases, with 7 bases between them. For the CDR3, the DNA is TGTGCCTGGAGTGTACCGAGGGGCTACACCTTC. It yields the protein CAWSVPRGYTF.

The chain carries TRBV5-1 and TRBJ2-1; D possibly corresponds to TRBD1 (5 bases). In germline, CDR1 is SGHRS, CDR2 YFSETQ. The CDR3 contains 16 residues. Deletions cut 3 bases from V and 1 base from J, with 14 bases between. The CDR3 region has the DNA TGCGCCAGCAGCTCCAGGGTTGGGGCTTCCTACAATGAGCAGTTCTTC. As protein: CASSSRVGASYNEQFF.